Each of the 24 T cell receptor beta chains below was sequenced from the same sample in a study of cytomegalovirus exposure and HLA in healthy donors listed by TCRdb under 2017. Library generation was performed with the immunoSEQ multiplex PCR assay. The multiplex PCR relied on a mix of 60 forward primers for TCR Vbeta segments and 13 reverse primers for TCR Jbeta segments. TCRdb stores this immuneACCESS table with in-frame sequences only. Part of the clones is absent; in the studies checked, under half of the shortfall reflects unresolved V genes, and no reason is known for the rest. The sample table records about 160,000 clones; around 76% of these occur just once. The ten largest clones add up to around 1% of the sample. The specimen was PBMCs. The receptors were gathered from a woman between 35 and 50 years old in good health and CMV-seronegative.

The CDR3, as DNA: TGTGCCAGCACCGGGGGGGGAGTCACAGATACGCAGTATTTT. Its protein product is CASTGGGVTDTQYF. The chain recombines TRBV6-1 with TRBJ2-3, with 8 bases identical to TRBD2. The CDR3 totals 14 residues. J lost 2 bases, V lost 7 bases, and 5 bases had no gene match. Germline V gene data show CDR1 as MNHNS and CDR2 as SASEGT.

V and J are TRBV29-1 and TRBJ2-7, with D perhaps TRBD2 (5 bases). Per the germline V gene, CDR1 is SQVTM and CDR2 is ANQGSEA. CDR3 length: 12 amino acids. V shed 4 bases and J shed 5 bases, with 12 bases lying between them. The CDR3 DNA follows: TGCAGCGTTGGACTACACAGCCACGAGCAGTACTTC. Residues: CSVGLHSHEQYF.

On this clone: The sample has other DNA sequences that encode this CDR3 too. V usage is TRBV30 and J usage is TRBJ2-5; D is undetermined. This CDR3 region has 12 residues. From germline, CDR1 is GTSNPN and CDR2 SVGIG (reference sequence). With 0 bases removed from V and 1 base from J, the gap between germline ends came to 3 bases. In nucleotides, the CDR3 is TGTGCCTGGAGTGTACTCCAAGAGACCCAGTACTTC. Its protein is CAWSVLQETQYF.

The chain couples TRBV9 to TRBJ2-1; 7 bases line up with TRBD1. The V gene's germline CDR1 is SGDLS and CDR2 YYNGEE. This CDR3 has 16 residues. V trimming: 0 bases; J trimming: 7 bases; junction bases outside the gene matches: 10. CDR3 nucleotides: TGTGCCAGCAGCGTAGCTCGGACAGGCGTACTAAATGAGCAGTTCTTC. Its translation is CASSVARTGVLNEQFF.

The rearrangement joins TRBV28 to TRBJ1-5; D uncertain. Germline CDR1 reads MDHEN; CDR2 reads SYDVKM. The CDR3 extends over 12 amino acids. Trimming pared 11 bases from V and 2 bases from J, leaving 10 bases between. CDR3: CAVRRGNQPQHF. The DNA of the CDR3 is TGTGCCGTCCGGAGGGGCAATCAGCCCCAGCATTTT. Full variable domain (missing parts from reference TRBV28 and TRBJ1-5): DVKVTQSSRYLVKRTGEKVFLECVQDMDHENMFWYRQDPGLGLRLIYFSYDVKMKEKGDIPEGYSVSREKKERFSLILESASTNQTSMYLCAVRRGNQPQHFGDGTRLSIL.

The chain uses TRBV29-1 and TRBJ1-2; 9 bases align to TRBD1. The CDR3 is made up of 15 amino acids. CDR1 is SQVTM and CDR2 is ANQGSEA in the germline V gene. J was trimmed by 3 bases and V by 6 bases; bases with no gene match: 11. CDR3 nucleotide sequence: TGCAGCGTCGGAACCGGGACAGGGAATCACTATGGCTACACCTTC. This sequence encodes CSVGTGTGNHYGYTF.

The chain recombines TRBV5-1 with TRBJ2-1; no clear D gene. The V gene lost 6 bases and the J gene lost 10 bases, with 11 bases spanning the gap. There are 11 residues in the CDR3. Germline lookup yields CDR1 SGHRS and CDR2 YFSETQ. The CDR3 DNA sequence: TGCGCCAGCACGTTGAAACGGGAGCAGTTCTTC. Its protein product is CASTLKREQFF.

The chain uses TRBV27 and TRBJ1-4; D possibly corresponds to TRBD1 (5 bases). V shed 0 bases and J shed 0 bases, with 11 bases lying between them. Germline V gene data show CDR1 as MNHEY and CDR2 as SMNVEV (reference sequence). The CDR3 extends over 17 amino acids. The CDR3 DNA sequence: TGTGCCAGCAGTTTATCACTCCGGGGGGCAACTAATGAAAAACTGTTTTTT. Translation: CASSLSLRGATNEKLFF.

This chain links TRBV28 with TRBJ1-2, with 8 bases aligning to TRBD1. The CDR3 has 20 residues. The J segment lost 8 bases and the V segment lost 2 bases, leaving 25 bases of the junction unmatched. Germline V gene sequence: CDR1 MDHEN, CDR2 SYDVKM. The CDR3 sequence: CASSLDGTGGNPGTTGGYTF. The DNA for the CDR3 is TGTGCCAGCAGTTTAGATGGGACAGGTGGTAATCCGGGTACAACGGGCGGCTACACCTTC.

The chain has TRBV27 and TRBJ2-5; weak D call: TRBD1 (5 bases). The V end lost 9 bases, the J end lost 1 base, and 12 bases lay between the germline ends. CDR1 MNHEY and CDR2 SMNVEV come from the germline V gene (reference sequence). The CDR3 runs to 13 residues. This CDR3 is CASKGTGQETQYF. CDR3 DNA sequence: TGTGCCAGTAAGGGAACAGGCCAAGAGACCCAGTACTTC.

In this sample, this clone turned up once. The gene calls are TRBV2 and TRBJ2-2, with D perhaps TRBD1 (6 bases). V was shortened by 7 bases and J by 7 bases, with 19 bases between the two germline ends. This CDR3 spans 15 amino acids. Germline loops: CDR1 SNHLY, CDR2 FYNNEI. The CDR3 here is CASTIAQGNGGELFF. CDR3 in DNA: TGTGCCAGCACAATAGCACAGGGAAACGGCGGGGAGCTGTTTTTT.

V is TRBV5-1 and J is TRBJ1-1, with 7 bases that match TRBD1. CDR1 is SGHRS, CDR2 YFSETQ, per germline. The CDR3 runs to 16 residues. V shed 2 bases and J 1 base; nucleotides not matched to a gene: 8. The CDR3 loop is CASSFRQQGSNTEAFF. The CDR3 nucleotides read TGCGCCAGCAGCTTCCGTCAACAGGGGTCGAACACTGAAGCTTTCTTT. The complete variable domain, with remaining parts taken from reference TRBV5-1 and TRBJ1-1, reads KAGVTQTPRYLIKTRGQQVTLSCSPISGHRSVSWYQQTPGQGLQFLFEYFSETQRNKGNFPGRFSGRQFSNSRSEMNVSTLELGDSALYLCASSFRQQGSNTEAFFGQGTRLTVV.

The V gene is TRBV7-6, the J gene TRBJ1-1; weak D call: TRBD1 (6 bases). This CDR3 spans 18 amino acids. Germline assignment: CDR1 SGHVS and CDR2 FNYEAQ. V lost 2 bases and J 0 bases, leaving 19 bases between the germline ends. The CDR3 DNA sequence: TGTGCCAGCAGCTTACTTCAGGGGCCGCTGTCCATGAACACTGAAGCTTTCTTT. Its protein is CASSLLQGPLSMNTEAFF.

This clone was recorded once. J is TRBJ1-2 and V is TRBV6-1; TRBD1 aligns across 10 bases. This CDR3 spans 13 amino acids. CDR1 is MNHNS and CDR2 is SASEGT in the germline V gene. V gave up 3 bases and J gave up 6 bases; unmatched junction bases: 1. In nucleotides, the CDR3 is TGTGCCAGCAGTGAGGACAGGGGGAATGGCTACACCTTC. Translation: CASSEDRGNGYTF.

The J gene is TRBJ1-2, the V gene TRBV9; D gene unclear. The length of the CDR3 is 12 residues. Trimming left V 5 bases short and J 2 bases short, with 7 bases between. CDR1 and CDR2 (germline): SGDLS, YYNGEE. CDR3 residues: CASSYTNYGYTF. The CDR3 DNA reads as TGTGCCAGCAGTTACACCAACTATGGCTACACCTTC.

The chain couples TRBV7-6 to TRBJ2-7; D not resolved. There are 15 residues in the CDR3. Per germline, CDR1 SGHVS and CDR2 FNYEAQ. V was cut by 2 bases and J by 3 bases, with 14 bases left in between. DNA of the CDR3: TGTGCCAGCAGCTTAAGTCGGAGTAGCATCTACGAGCAGTACTTC. Protein: CASSLSRSSIYEQYF.

CDR3 residues: CASSLAGVGQGTEQYF. The CDR3, as DNA: TGTGCCAGCAGCTTAGCGGGCGTCGGGCAGGGGACCGAGCAGTACTTC. The gene calls are TRBV7-2 and TRBJ2-7; D is perhaps TRBD1 (6 bases). This CDR3 comprises 16 residues. CDR1 and CDR2 (germline): SGHTA, FQGNSA. The V end lost 0 bases, the J end lost 6 bases, and 18 bases lay between the germline ends.

V gene TRBV19 combines with J gene TRBJ2-2; 8 bases align to TRBD1. Trimming took 7 bases from V and 6 from J; bases not matched to a gene: 7. CDR1 is LNHDA, CDR2 SQIVND, per germline (reference sequence). This CDR3 comprises 14 residues. CDR3 in amino acids: CASTRSGGPGELFF. The CDR3, as DNA: TGTGCCAGTACGAGGTCAGGGGGCCCCGGGGAGCTGTTTTTT.

V gene TRBV2 combines with J gene TRBJ2-1, with a possible D match to TRBD2 (6 bases). The CDR3 runs 13 residues. V was clipped by 5 bases and J by 7 bases, with 12 bases between them. The germline gives CDR1 SNHLY, CDR2 FYNNEI. Here the CDR3 reads CASSTRRENEQFF. CDR3 nucleotides: TGTGCCAGCAGTACGAGGCGGGAAAATGAGCAGTTCTTC. The whole variable domain, filled in from reference TRBV2 and TRBJ2-1, reads EPEVTQTPSHQVTQMGQEVILRCVPISNHLYFYWYRQILGQKVEFLVSFYNNEISEKSEIFDDQFSVERPDGSNFTLKIRSTKLEDSAMYFCASSTRRENEQFFGPGTRLTVL.

The genes are TRBV29-1 and TRBJ1-1; a possible D gene is TRBD1 (5 bases). The CDR3 length is 11 residues. Trimming cost V 7 bases and J 8 bases, with 14 bases left between them. The germline gives CDR1 SQVTM, CDR2 ANQGSEA. The CDR3 spells CSASRQGEAFF. CDR3 nucleotide sequence: TGCAGCGCCTCACGGCAGGGAGAAGCTTTCTTT.

This chain links TRBV30 with TRBJ2-7; 7 bases match TRBD2. Unmatched junction bases numbered 3, after V lost 1 base and J lost 0 bases. In germline, CDR1 is GTSNPN, CDR2 SVGIG (reference sequence). The CDR3 is made up of 14 amino acids. The CDR3 loop reads CAWSAGRASYEQYF. The CDR3 coding sequence is TGTGCCTGGAGTGCGGGGAGGGCCTCCTACGAGCAGTACTTC.

This clone was observed a few times. The rearrangement joins TRBV6-5 to TRBJ1-1; D possibly corresponds to TRBD1 (5 bases). V lost 6 bases to trimming and J lost 1 base, with 9 bases between them. From germline, CDR1 is MNHEY and CDR2 SVGAGI. This CDR3 spans 13 amino acids. The CDR3, as DNA: TGTGCCAGCAGCCGAGGACAGAACACTGAAGCTTTCTTT. Amino acid sequence: CASSRGQNTEAFF.

The chain combines TRBV2 with TRBJ1-4, with D tentatively TRBD1 (5 bases). Deletions cut 3 bases from V and 4 bases from J, with 9 bases between. The CDR3 covers 14 residues. The germline gives CDR1 SNHLY, CDR2 FYNNEI. CDR3 coding DNA: TGTGCCAGCAGTGACCGGGGGGTTAATGAAAAACTGTTTTTT. Translation: CASSDRGVNEKLFF.

The chain joins TRBV5-6 to TRBJ1-4; D might be TRBD1 (5 bases). Germline-derived CDR1 and CDR2 are SGHDT and YYEEEE. The CDR3 consists of 16 residues. V lost 4 bases, J lost 0 bases, and 13 bases lay in between. CDR3 sequence: CASSTRQSATNEKLFF. The CDR3 nucleotides read TGTGCCAGCAGCACCCGACAGAGCGCAACTAATGAAAAACTGTTTTTT.